This T cell receptor (beta chain) comes out of a study of T cells in women clearing cervical HPV infection. Study-wide points: CIN3+ cases had significantly higher TCR repertoire richness than controls, but evenness did not differ.

Points on this clone: What it recognizes is unknown. The CDR3 end is not reached by the read, which stops 3 residues before it; the germline J gene fills it in.

Data came from immunoSEQ multiplex PCR; TCRdb stores just in-frame clones and leaves some out. The clone table shows roughly 50,000 clones, with the ten largest holding 35% to 45%. The V segment lost 5 bases and the J segment 4 bases; nucleotides outside the gene matches: 12. Germline V gene sequence: CDR1 LNHDA, CDR2 SQIVND (reference sequence). The CDR3 extends over 16 amino acids. HPV was found by MY09/MY11 PCR and dot-blot genotyping. This sequence was found in a woman between 18 and 69 years old with a cervical HPV16 infection that either progressed to CIN3+ or cleared (not recorded which). V gene TRBV19 combines with J gene TRBJ1-2; 8 nucleotides line up with TRBD1. Sequenced: blood buffy coat. CDR3 residues: CASSPTYQGARYGYTF. The part of the CDR3 DNA that was read is TGTGCCAGTAGTCCTACATACCAGGGGGCGCGCTATGGC.